One sample yielded the 8 T cell receptor beta chains listed below, sequenced in a study of post-analysis software for immune sequencing data. Unique molecular identifiers were built into the TCR beta cDNA libraries. TCRdb re-analysed the PCR reads in MiXCR, keeping a single row per CDR3 protein. Here the sample spans 450,000 to 650,000 distinct CDR3 sequences, around 47% being singletons. Whole-study findings and limits: When patients were compared with controls, 4 or 5 TRBV segments were more frequent, TRBV5-6, TRBV5-1 and TRBV20-1 among them.

Their cognate antigens are unknown. What was sequenced was blood. Receptor source: a girl under 18 with multiple sclerosis.

In nucleotides, the CDR3 is TGCAGTGCTAGAGAACAGGGGGCTAGAGAAAAACTGTTTTTT. It yields the protein CSAREQGAREKLFF. V usage is TRBV20-1 and J usage is TRBJ1-4; 9 nucleotides agree with TRBD1. The trim removed 0 bases at V and 8 bases at J, leaving 4 bases unmatched. In germline, CDR1 is DFQATT, CDR2 SNEGSKA (reference sequence). CDR3 size: 14 residues.

The V call is TRBV12-3 or TRBV12-4, the J call TRBJ2-5; TRBD2 agrees at 9 bases. This CDR3 region has 16 residues. Trimming at V came to 6 bases and at J to 4 bases, leaving 12 bases not matched to a gene. The chain's CDR3 is CASSRTAGGFRETQYF. The CDR3 region has the DNA TGTGCCAGCAGCCGGACAGCGGGGGGCTTTCGAGAGACCCAGTACTTC.

This clonotype was counted only a few times. The CDR3 DNA reads as TGTGCCATCAGTGAGCCTAGCGGACCGGATGGCTACACCTTC. It encodes CAISEPSGPDGYTF. This chain joins TRBV10-3 and TRBJ1-2, with D unresolved. The CDR3 is made up of 14 amino acids. Germline V gene lookup returns CDR1 ENHRY and CDR2 SYGVKD. V lost 2 bases, J lost 6 bases, and 13 bases lay in between.

A few counts support this clonotype. The genes are TRBV3-1 and TRBJ2-7; 11 bases match TRBD2. This CDR3 contains 14 residues. V gave up 3 bases and J gave up 7 bases; unmatched junction bases: 5. Germline V gene sequence: CDR1 LGHDT, CDR2 YNNKEL (reference sequence). Here the CDR3 DNA reads TGTGCCAGCAGCCACCTAGCGGGAGGAGAAGAGCAGTACTTC. Amino acid sequence: CASSHLAGGEEQYF.

The V and J genes are TRBV12-3 or TRBV12-4 and TRBJ1-1; D is uncertain. The germline V and J ends were trimmed by 3 bases and 1 base, with 12 bases remaining between them. The CDR3 consists of 15 residues. CDR3 loop: CASSLEGAGNTEAFF. CDR3 in DNA: TGTGCCAGCAGTTTGGAGGGTGCGGGGAACACTGAAGCTTTCTTT.

This clonotype was found a few times. This chain connects TRBV12-3 or TRBV12-4 to TRBJ1-2; TRBD1 matches 7 bases. CDR3 length: 15 residues. Trimming cost V 5 bases and J 8 bases; bases outside gene matches: 14. The CDR3 region is CASSATGNSVVGYTF. The CDR3 region has the DNA TGTGCCAGCAGTGCGACAGGGAATTCTGTGGTAGGCTACACCTTC.

V is TRBV20-1 and J is TRBJ1-1; no clear D gene. CDR1 DFQATT and CDR2 SNEGSKA come from the germline V gene (reference sequence). CDR3 length: 12 amino acids. Deletions cut 5 bases from V and 3 bases from J, with 10 bases between. The CDR3 bases are TGCAGTGCTCCTCAAATCGACACTGAAGCTTTCTTT. This sequence encodes CSAPQIDTEAFF.

V gene TRBV18 combines with J gene TRBJ2-1, with TRBD2 matching 7 bases. The CDR3 length is 15 residues. J gave up 9 bases and V 4 bases, and 12 bases lay outside the gene matches. From germline, CDR1 is KGHSH and CDR2 LQKENI. The CDR3 coding sequence is TGTGCCAGCTCACAAACCCCTGGGGGGGTTATTGAGCAGTTCTTC. Translating gives CASSQTPGGVIEQFF.